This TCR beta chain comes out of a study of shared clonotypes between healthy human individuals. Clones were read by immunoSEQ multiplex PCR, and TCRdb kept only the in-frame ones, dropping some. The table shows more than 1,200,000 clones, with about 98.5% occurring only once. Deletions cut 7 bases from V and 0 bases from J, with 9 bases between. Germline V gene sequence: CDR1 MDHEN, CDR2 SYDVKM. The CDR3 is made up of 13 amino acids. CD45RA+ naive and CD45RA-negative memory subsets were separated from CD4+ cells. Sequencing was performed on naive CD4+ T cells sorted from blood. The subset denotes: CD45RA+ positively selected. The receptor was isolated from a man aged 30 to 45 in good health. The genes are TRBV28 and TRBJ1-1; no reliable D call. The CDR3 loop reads CASTLRVNTEAFF. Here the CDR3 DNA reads TGTGCCAGCACTCTTCGGGTGAACACTGAAGCTTTCTTT.